This TCR beta chain was retrieved from a study of blood T cell repertoires in COVID-19. Whole-study context: The United States, Italy and Spain supplied acute and convalescent COVID-19 samples. PBMCs, B-cell-depleted T cells, or T cells provided the cDNA or gDNA that made up the material.

This CDR3 has 15 residues. Germline CDR1 and CDR2: SGHRS and YFSETQ. V gave up 4 bases and J gave up 4 bases, with 17 bases separating them. The data were produced by immunoSEQ multiplex PCR, yet TCRdb's version contains in-frame clones alone and is incomplete. The repertoire holds hundreds of thousands of clones, with roughly 80% as singletons. The chain joins TRBV5-1 to TRBJ2-5; unclear D gene. The sequence was collected from an elderly woman with acute or convalescent COVID-19. Sequencing was done on a sample of peripheral blood. The DNA of the CDR3 is TGCGCCAGCAGCACAGAAAATCGTATGGGAGAGACCCAGTACTTC. Translating it yields CASSTENRMGETQYF.